Following are 24 T cell receptor beta chains from one sample sequenced in a study of blood T cell repertoires in COVID-19. The data were produced by immunoSEQ multiplex PCR, yet TCRdb's version contains in-frame clones alone and is incomplete. Among roughly 140,000 clones listed, approximately 85% were seen once. The sample consisted of peripheral blood. These receptors originate from an older woman with COVID-19, enrolled during active disease.

Only a few counts were recorded for this clone. This rearrangement joins TRBV6-1 to TRBJ1-6; a possible D gene is TRBD1 (6 bases). This CDR3 has 17 residues. V dropped 2 bases and J dropped 8 bases, with 19 bases sitting between them. The germline V gene has CDR1 MNHNS and CDR2 SASEGT. DNA of the CDR3: TGTGCCAGCAGTGAACCCCCTGGGGGGGCAGGAGATTCACCCCTCCACTTT. It codes for CASSEPPGGAGDSPLHF.

The chain is built from TRBV5-1 and TRBJ2-7; TRBD1 matches at 7 bases. CDR3 length: 14 residues. V lost 2 bases and J lost 6; bases outside the gene matches: 8. The germline V gene encodes CDR1 SGHRS and CDR2 YFSETQ. CDR3 DNA: TGCGCCAGCAGCTTCCGGACAGGCCTTCGCGAGCAGTACTTC. Its translation is CASSFRTGLREQYF.

The J gene is TRBJ2-6, the V gene TRBV10-3; 12 bases agree with TRBD1. CDR1 and CDR2 from the germline V gene are ENHRY and SYGVKD. The CDR3 sequence is 21 residues long. Trimming removed 6 bases from V and 0 bases from J; junction bases left unmatched: 15. In DNA, the CDR3 is TGTGCCATCAGCTGGCCGGGACAGGGGGCCCCGTTGGGCTCTGGGGCCAACGTCCTGACTTTC. Residues: CAISWPGQGAPLGSGANVLTF.

The chain has TRBV5-3 and TRBJ2-1; D may be TRBD1 (6 bases). TRBV5-3 is recorded as an ORF, its role being uncertain. The CDR3 runs 17 residues. V lost 1 base and J lost 0, with 14 bases in between. This CDR3 is CARSLTQGPSSYNEQFF. As DNA, the CDR3 is TGTGCCAGAAGCTTGACCCAGGGGCCAAGCTCCTACAATGAGCAGTTCTTC.

The chain uses TRBV20-1 and TRBJ2-7; 10 bases align to TRBD2. The CDR3 is made up of 15 amino acids. The germline V gene has CDR1 DFQATT and CDR2 SNEGSKA (reference sequence). Trimming took 3 bases from V and 2 from J; bases not matched to a gene: 7. CDR3 in DNA: TGCAGTGCTAGTGGTCCTAGCGGGGGAGCCTACGAGCAGTACTTC. It codes for CSASGPSGGAYEQYF.

The V call is TRBV11-3, the J call TRBJ2-3; tentative D call: TRBD1 (5 bases). The V gene's germline CDR1 is SGHNT and CDR2 YENEEA. The CDR3 covers 14 residues. V lost 1 base and J lost 3, with 8 bases in between. CDR3 DNA sequence: TGTGCCAGCAGCTTAGTAGCAGGGACAGATACGCAGTATTTT. Its translation: CASSLVAGTDTQYF.

The chain carries TRBV21-1 and TRBJ2-7; the D call TRBD1 from the table was never checked on the DNA. TRBV21-1 is given as a pseudogene. The length of the CDR3 is 16 residues. The CDR3 bases are TGTGCCAGCAGCAAAAAACCGGGACAGGGAAGCTACGAGCAGTACTTC. Encoded protein: CASSKKPGQGSYEQYF.

The chain employs TRBV5-1 and TRBJ2-1; 9 nucleotides match TRBD2. Unmatched junction bases numbered 19, after V lost 0 bases and J lost 9 bases. The CDR3 has 19 residues. CDR1 SGHRS and CDR2 YFSETQ come from the germline V gene. The CDR3 protein is CASSLERSLAGARGLEQFF. CDR3 sequence (DNA): TGCGCCAGCAGCTTGGAGAGGAGTTTAGCGGGGGCCCGGGGCCTTGAGCAGTTCTTC.

This rearrangement joins TRBV19 to TRBJ1-2, with D possibly matching TRBD1 (5 bases). Germline CDR1 is LNHDA and CDR2 is SQIVND (reference sequence). The CDR3 extends over 18 amino acids. V lost 5 bases and J 3 bases, leaving 25 bases between the germline ends. Here the CDR3 reads CASSVIRRGSYGYYGYTF. The CDR3 nucleotides are TGTGCCAGTAGTGTCATACGTAGGGGCTCTTACGGGTACTATGGCTACACCTTC.

The genes are TRBV2 and TRBJ1-5, with 7 bases fitting TRBD1. With 5 bases clipped from V and 2 bases from J, the junction kept 6 bases outside the gene matches. From germline, CDR1 is SNHLY and CDR2 FYNNEI. The CDR3 contains 15 residues. The CDR3 region is CASSYRGSGNQPQHF. The CDR3 DNA sequence: TGTGCCAGCAGTTACAGGGGAAGTGGCAATCAGCCCCAGCATTTT. Together with reference TRBV2 and TRBJ1-5, the CDR3 gives the full variable domain: EPEVTQTPSHQVTQMGQEVILRCVPISNHLYFYWYRQILGQKVEFLVSFYNNEISEKSEIFDDQFSVERPDGSNFTLKIRSTKLEDSAMYFCASSYRGSGNQPQHFGDGTRLSIL.

The gene calls are TRBV2 and TRBJ2-7; tentative D call: TRBD1 (5 bases). The CDR3 extends over 12 amino acids. Germline V gene lookup returns CDR1 SNHLY and CDR2 FYNNEI. Trimming stripped 5 bases from V and 6 bases from J, with 11 bases between. The CDR3 here is CASSTQGTEQYF. The DNA of the CDR3 is TGTGCCAGCAGTACCCAGGGAACCGAGCAGTACTTC.

The genes are TRBV7-9 and TRBJ1-1, with D tentatively TRBD1 (5 bases). Trimming left V 4 bases short and J 1 base short, with 10 bases between. The V gene's germline CDR1 is SEHNR and CDR2 FQNEAQ (reference sequence). This CDR3 comprises 14 residues. The CDR3 is CASSSQGTNTEAFF. For the CDR3, the DNA is TGTGCCAGCAGCTCTCAGGGTACGAACACTGAAGCTTTCTTT.

The genes are TRBV20-1 and TRBJ1-3; D gene unclear. V was cut by 3 bases and J by 1 base, with 10 bases left in between. Germline loops: CDR1 DFQATT, CDR2 SNEGSKA (reference sequence). The CDR3 runs to 14 residues. Here the CDR3 reads CSASVASSGNTIYF. CDR3 coding DNA: TGCAGTGCTAGTGTAGCCTCTTCTGGAAACACCATATATTTT.

The rearrangement links TRBV9 to TRBJ1-2, with 8 positions matching TRBD1. This CDR3 spans 16 amino acids. From germline, CDR1 is SGDLS and CDR2 YYNGEE. V dropped 0 bases and J dropped 0; count of bases not matched to a gene: 4. Written as DNA, the CDR3 is TGTGCCAGCAGCGTAGGGACAGGGCTGGCTAACTATGGCTACACCTTC. Encoded protein: CASSVGTGLANYGYTF.

The rearrangement links TRBV11-2 to TRBJ2-3; TRBD2 matches 11 bases. Germline CDR1 and CDR2: SGHAT and FQNNGV. This CDR3 comprises 15 residues. Trimming took 4 bases from V and 5 from J; bases not matched to a gene: 5. This CDR3 reads CASSYSSGGRDTQYF. As DNA, the CDR3 is TGTGCCAGCAGCTATTCTAGCGGGGGGCGAGATACGCAGTATTTT.

In this sample, this clone turned up a few times. V gene TRBV10-3 combines with J gene TRBJ1-1, with 7 bases that match TRBD1. The CDR3 totals 13 residues. Per germline, CDR1 ENHRY and CDR2 SYGVKD. The J segment lost 4 bases and the V segment lost 10 bases, leaving 9 bases of the junction unmatched. CDR3 amino acids: CATRQGTSTEAFF. The CDR3, as DNA: TGTGCCACCCGACAGGGTACGAGCACTGAAGCTTTCTTT.

This chain joins TRBV4-1 and TRBJ2-5, with 10 bases lining up with TRBD1. CDR1 is MGHRA and CDR2 is YSYEKL in the germline V gene. After removal of 4 bases from V and 3 bases from J, the junction contained 5 bases not matched to a gene. This CDR3 spans 15 amino acids. CDR3 loop: CASSRRGQGKETQYF. The CDR3 region has the DNA TGCGCCAGCAGCCGGCGGGGACAGGGGAAAGAGACCCAGTACTTC.

Concerning this clone: The same CDR3 arises from other DNA sequences in this sample as well. CDR3 amino acids: CASRPTGSTEAFF. CDR3 sequence (DNA): TGTGCCAGCAGACCCACAGGGAGCACTGAAGCTTTCTTT. This chain connects TRBV12-3 or TRBV12-4 to TRBJ1-1; TRBD1 is a possible D gene (6 bases). This CDR3 region has 13 residues. Trimming shortened V by 6 bases and J by 4 bases, and 12 bases separated the two germline ends.

The rearrangement links TRBV19 to TRBJ1-2; the match to TRBD1 covers 7 bases. V was clipped by 5 bases and J by 2 bases; unmatched bases: 5. The germline CDR1 and CDR2 sequences are LNHDA and SQIVND (reference sequence). CDR3 length: 14 residues. The CDR3 reads CASSRTGNNYGYTF. The CDR3 DNA is TGTGCCAGTAGTCGGACAGGAAACAACTATGGCTACACCTTC.

This CDR3 is CASSTGDSSYEQYF. In nucleotides, the CDR3 is TGCGCCAGCAGCACAGGGGACTCCTCCTACGAGCAGTACTTC. This sequence joins TRBV5-1 and TRBJ2-7, with a tentative D call TRBD1 (7 bases). This CDR3 has 14 residues. V lost 4 bases and J 0 bases, leaving 11 bases between the germline ends. Germline V lookup: CDR1 SGHRS, CDR2 YFSETQ.

V is TRBV7-8 and J is TRBJ2-3; D uncertain. The CDR3 totals 17 residues. Germline values: CDR1 SGHVS, CDR2 FQNEAQ. V was pared by 1 base and J by 0 bases, with 14 bases between. CDR3 DNA: TGTGCCAGCAGCTTAGTCCGAGACACTTCCAGCACAGATACGCAGTATTTT. Translating it yields CASSLVRDTSSTDTQYF. The entire variable domain, with the rest obtained from reference TRBV7-8 and TRBJ2-3, is as follows: GAGVSQSPRYKVAKRGQDVALRCDPISGHVSLFWYQQALGQGPEFLTYFQNEAQLDKSGLPSDRFFAERPEGSVSTLKIQRTQQEDSAVYLCASSLVRDTSSTDTQYFGPGTRLTVL.

The chain links TRBV5-4 to TRBJ1-1; 9 bases match TRBD1. V was pared by 0 bases and J by 10 bases, with 1 base of the junction left unmatched. Germline V gene lookup returns CDR1 SGHNT and CDR2 YYREEE (reference sequence). CDR3 length equals 12 residues. The CDR3, as DNA: TGTGCCAGCAGCTTGGACAGGGGGCGAGCTTTCTTT. This sequence encodes CASSLDRGRAFF.

The gene calls are TRBV7-2 and TRBJ2-1; 11 bases are shared with TRBD2. The CDR3 covers 16 residues. CDR1 and CDR2 from the germline V gene are SGHTA and FQGNSA. V was clipped by 4 bases and J by 4 bases; unmatched bases: 6. CDR3 coding DNA: TGTGCCAGCAGCTCGGAACTAGCGGGGGTATACAATGAGCAGTTCTTC. This translates into CASSSELAGVYNEQFF.

The V and J genes are TRBV5-1 and TRBJ2-7, with D possibly TRBD2 on 5 matching bases. This CDR3 is 13 amino acids long. Trimming pared 2 bases from V and 6 bases from J, leaving 12 bases between. Looked up from germline, CDR1 is SGHRS and CDR2 is YFSETQ. The CDR3 DNA follows: TGCGCCAGCAGCTTTGCGCCTAGCAGCGAGCAGTACTTC. Protein: CASSFAPSSEQYF.